These 23 T cell receptor beta chains originate from one sample sequenced in a study of T cell responses to AZD1222 COVID-19 vaccine. Sequencing used immunoSEQ multiplex PCR; TCRdb keeps in-frame clones, though not all of them. This table holds approximately 180,000 clones, 85% to 90% found once. Specimen: peripheral blood, collected on day 0 of AZD1222 vaccination. The source is an adult in good health.

Turning to this clone: Other DNA sequences in this specimen translate into the identical CDR3. The chain uses TRBV5-4 and TRBJ2-7; 9 bases are shared with TRBD2. The CDR3 consists of 14 residues. Looked up from germline, CDR1 is SGHNT and CDR2 is YYREEE (reference sequence). V lost 4 bases to trimming and J lost 0 bases; unmatched junction nucleotides: 2. The CDR3 sequence: CASSVSGSSYEQYF. The CDR3 nucleotides are TGTGCCAGCAGCGTTAGCGGGAGCTCCTACGAGCAGTACTTC. The entire variable domain, with the rest obtained from reference TRBV5-4 and TRBJ2-7, is as follows: ETGVTQSPTHLIKTRGQQVTLRCSSQSGHNTVSWYQQALGQGPQFIFQYYREEENGRGNFPPRFSGLQFPNYSSELNVNALELDDSALYLCASSVSGSSYEQYFGPGTRLTVT.

The CDR3 DNA is TGTGCCAGCAGCGGCCAGGGGGCAGAGCAGCCCCAGCATTTT. It yields the protein CASSGQGAEQPQHF. The gene calls are TRBV6-6 and TRBJ1-5; 8 bases match TRBD1. This CDR3 contains 14 residues. The ends lost 6 bases at V and 7 bases at J; junction bases unmatched: 8. Per germline, CDR1 MNHNY and CDR2 SVGAGI (reference sequence).

This clone was observed once. The chain recombines TRBV3-1 (or the pseudogene TRBV3-2) with TRBJ1-2; D uncertain. Trimming took 0 bases from V and 0 from J, leaving 8 bases between them. The CDR3 covers 15 residues. CDR1 LGHDT and CDR2 YNNKEL come from the germline V gene (reference sequence). This chain's CDR3 is CASSQDPGTNYGYTF. The DNA for the CDR3 is TGTGCCAGCAGCCAAGATCCCGGGACTAACTATGGCTACACCTTC.

The genes are TRBV27 and TRBJ1-5; D gene uncertain. Between the trimmed V and J ends, which lost 3 bases and 1 base, there was a span of 10 bases. CDR3 size: 15 residues. Germline V CDR1 and CDR2: MNHEY, SMNVEV (reference sequence). CDR3 DNA: TGTGCCAGCAGTTTTGGAGGGATAAGCAATCAGCCCCAGCATTTT. Translating it yields CASSFGGISNQPQHF.

This clone was counted between two and nine times. This chain joins TRBV5-1 and TRBJ1-5; 7 positions match TRBD1. The CDR3 length is 17 residues. CDR1 SGHRS and CDR2 YFSETQ come from the germline V gene. Germline trimming cut 1 base from V and 6 bases from J; bases unmatched to any gene: 13. The CDR3 loop is CASSLSQGVEEGQPQHF. CDR3 coding DNA: TGCGCCAGCAGCTTGTCGCAGGGGGTTGAGGAAGGTCAGCCCCAGCATTTT.

The chain carries TRBV7-9 and TRBJ2-3; D not resolved. This CDR3 comprises 15 residues. The germline V gene encodes CDR1 SEHNR and CDR2 FQNEAQ (reference sequence). The V end was cut by 3 bases, the J end by 0 bases, with 10 bases between. The CDR3 protein is CASSLPFSSTDTQYF. CDR3 nucleotides: TGTGCCAGCAGCTTGCCCTTTTCTAGCACAGATACGCAGTATTTT.

The CDR3 DNA follows: TGTGCCAGCAGAAAACAGGGCCTCTATGGCTACACCTTC. As protein: CASRKQGLYGYTF. The chain uses TRBV6-5 and TRBJ1-2; the D gene is possibly TRBD1 (6 bases). The CDR3 contains 13 residues. The germline CDR1 and CDR2 sequences are MNHEY and SVGAGI. With 6 bases removed from V and 4 bases from J, the gap between germline ends came to 12 bases.

This chain connects TRBV7-8 to TRBJ2-7, with a possible D match to TRBD1 (6 bases). V was trimmed by 2 bases and J by 0 bases, leaving 17 bases between them. Germline V lookup: CDR1 SGHVS, CDR2 FQNEAQ. The CDR3 length is 17 residues. For the CDR3, the DNA is TGTGCCAGCAGCTTACCACTGACAGGCGATCTCTCCTACGAGCAGTACTTC. It encodes CASSLPLTGDLSYEQYF.

CDR3 sequence: CASSFGRSPTNEKLFF. CDR3 bases: TGTGCCAGCAGTTTCGGCAGGAGTCCAACTAATGAAAAACTGTTTTTT. This chain joins TRBV28 and TRBJ1-4, with D unresolved. Germline V gives CDR1 MDHEN, CDR2 SYDVKM. Trimming shortened V by 3 bases and J by 0 bases, and 11 bases separated the two germline ends. The CDR3 length is 16 residues.

The chain links TRBV7-9 to TRBJ1-6, with 11 bases fitting TRBD1. CDR1 is SEHNR and CDR2 is FQNEAQ in the germline V gene (reference sequence). The ends lost 0 bases at V and 11 bases at J; junction bases unmatched: 6. There are 16 residues in the CDR3. The CDR3 region is CASSLARTGGRAPLHF. CDR3 nucleotide sequence: TGTGCCAGCAGCTTAGCCCGGACAGGGGGCAGGGCACCCCTCCACTTT. Based on the CDR3 plus reference TRBV7-9 and TRBJ1-6, the full variable domain is DTGVSQNPRHKITKRGQNVTFRCDPISEHNRLYWYRQTLGQGPEFLTYFQNEAQLEKSRLLSDRFSAERPKGSFSTLEIQRTEQGDSAMYLCASSLARTGGRAPLHFGNGTRLTVT.

This clone showed up just once. This rearrangement joins TRBV29-1 to TRBJ1-2; 7 bases are a match to TRBD1. Germline-derived CDR1 and CDR2 are SQVTM and ANQGSEA. The length of the CDR3 is 15 residues. V lost 6 bases to trimming and J lost 8 bases; unmatched junction nucleotides: 18. The CDR3 bases are TGCAGCGTGAAGGGGACAGCCTCACGGGGGGGAGGCTACACCTTC. This sequence encodes CSVKGTASRGGGYTF.

CDR3 amino acids: CASRVPNEKLFF. CDR3 bases: TGTGCCAGCAGAGTCCCAAATGAAAAACTGTTTTTT. The chain uses TRBV28 and TRBJ1-4; D uncertain. Germline CDR1 reads MDHEN; CDR2 reads SYDVKM. This CDR3 region has 12 residues. V lost 6 bases and J lost 5, with 7 bases in between.

The chain links TRBV5-6 to TRBJ1-3; D uncertain. V dropped 4 bases and J dropped 4 bases, with 9 bases sitting between them. The CDR3 loop spans 13 amino acids. Germline V gene sequence: CDR1 SGHDT, CDR2 YYEEEE. The CDR3 spells CASSPSGGNTIYF. DNA for the CDR3: TGTGCCAGCAGCCCCTCCGGCGGAAACACCATATATTTT.

V and J are TRBV4-3 and TRBJ2-2; D may be TRBD1 (6 bases). Germline V gene data show CDR1 as LGHNA and CDR2 as YSLEER. The CDR3 consists of 16 residues. V lost 4 bases and J lost 4, with 16 bases in between. In nucleotides, the CDR3 is TGCGCCAGCAGCCGAAACAGGGAGTATGGCACCGGGGAGCTGTTTTTT. Protein sequence: CASSRNREYGTGELFF.

The rearrangement links TRBV5-8 to TRBJ1-6; D remains ambiguous. CDR3 length: 15 amino acids. V was cut by 2 bases and J by 0 bases, with 6 bases left in between. The germline gives CDR1 SGHTS, CDR2 YDEGEE. CDR3 amino acids: CASSFAASYNSPLHF. CDR3 in DNA: TGTGCCAGCAGCTTCGCAGCCTCCTATAATTCACCCCTCCACTTT.

This clone occurred a few times. The rearrangement uses TRBV4-2 and TRBJ1-2, with 7 bases matching TRBD1. J gave up 5 bases and V 3 bases, and 15 bases lay outside the gene matches. The CDR3 contains 17 residues. CDR1 is LGHNA and CDR2 is YNFKEQ in the germline V gene. The CDR3 sequence is CASSQRQGGKGNYGYTF. CDR3 DNA: TGTGCCAGCAGCCAGAGACAGGGAGGTAAAGGAAATTATGGCTACACCTTC.

This sequence joins TRBV6-2 or TRBV6-3 and TRBJ2-7, with a weak D call TRBD2 (5 bases). Germline values: CDR1 MNHEY, CDR2 SVGEGT. V dropped 2 bases and J dropped 1 base, with 12 bases sitting between them. The CDR3 is made up of 15 amino acids. The CDR3 spells CASSYPTGISYEQYF. The CDR3 nucleotides read TGTGCCAGCAGTTACCCGACCGGGATTTCCTACGAGCAGTACTTC.

V is TRBV18 and J is TRBJ1-5, with 9 bases lining up with TRBD1. The CDR3 is made up of 14 amino acids. V shed 2 bases, J shed 6 bases, and the junction held 2 bases outside the gene matches. Germline CDR1 is KGHSH and CDR2 is LQKENI. The CDR3 DNA reads TGTGCCAGCTCACCAGGACAGGGGCCTCAGCCCCAGCATTTT. It yields the protein CASSPGQGPQPQHF.

The CDR3 sequence is CASSLDRGGAYEQYF. The CDR3 bases are TGTGCCAGCAGCCTTGACAGGGGAGGCGCCTACGAGCAGTACTTC. This sequence joins TRBV3-1 (or the pseudogene TRBV3-2) and TRBJ2-7; 8 bases are a match to TRBD1. The germline CDR1 and CDR2 sequences are LGHDT and YNNKEL (reference sequence). V trimming: 4 bases; J trimming: 2 bases; junction bases outside the gene matches: 7. This CDR3 has 15 amino acids.

CDR3 sequence reads: CSVKTGSSGANVLTF. CDR3 bases: TGCAGCGTTAAAACAGGGAGCTCTGGGGCCAACGTCCTGACTTTC. The chain is built from TRBV29-1 and TRBJ2-6; D might be TRBD1 (6 bases). Trimming removed 5 bases at V and 0 bases at J, with 11 bases between. The CDR3 extends over 15 amino acids. Germline CDR1 reads SQVTM; CDR2 reads ANQGSEA.

The chain links TRBV9 to TRBJ1-2; no reliable D call. The germline CDR1 and CDR2 sequences are SGDLS and YYNGEE. CDR3 length: 15 residues. V dropped 0 bases and J dropped 4 bases, with 13 bases sitting between them. For the CDR3, the DNA is TGTGCCAGCAGCGTAGGCCCCGACACCCTCTATGGCTACACCTTC. This codes for CASSVGPDTLYGYTF. The full variable domain, with the rest looked up from reference TRBV9 and TRBJ1-2, is DSGVTQTPKHLITATGQRVTLRCSPRSGDLSVYWYQQSLDQGLQFLIQYYNGEERAKGNILERFSAQQFPDLHSELNLSSLELGDSALYFCASSVGPDTLYGYTFGSGTRLTVV.

The chain carries TRBV6-2 or TRBV6-3 and TRBJ1-6, with D possibly TRBD1 on 5 matching bases. The CDR3 runs 14 residues. Between the trimmed V and J ends, which lost 2 bases and 6 bases, there was a span of 8 bases. Germline lookup yields CDR1 MNHEY and CDR2 SVGEGT. The CDR3 sequence is CASSYGGPNSPLHF. In DNA, the CDR3 is TGTGCCAGCAGTTACGGGGGACCTAATTCACCCCTCCACTTT.

This clone was recorded only once. The CDR3 loop reads CASSPPPGGGQPQHF. CDR3 DNA: TGTGCCAGTAGCCCACCGCCCGGGGGTGGTCAGCCCCAGCATTTT. The V and J genes are TRBV19 and TRBJ1-5; D is possibly TRBD1 (5 bases). The V gene lost 6 bases and the J gene lost 6 bases, with 18 bases spanning the gap. The length of the CDR3 is 15 residues. Germline V lookup: CDR1 LNHDA, CDR2 SQIVND (reference sequence).